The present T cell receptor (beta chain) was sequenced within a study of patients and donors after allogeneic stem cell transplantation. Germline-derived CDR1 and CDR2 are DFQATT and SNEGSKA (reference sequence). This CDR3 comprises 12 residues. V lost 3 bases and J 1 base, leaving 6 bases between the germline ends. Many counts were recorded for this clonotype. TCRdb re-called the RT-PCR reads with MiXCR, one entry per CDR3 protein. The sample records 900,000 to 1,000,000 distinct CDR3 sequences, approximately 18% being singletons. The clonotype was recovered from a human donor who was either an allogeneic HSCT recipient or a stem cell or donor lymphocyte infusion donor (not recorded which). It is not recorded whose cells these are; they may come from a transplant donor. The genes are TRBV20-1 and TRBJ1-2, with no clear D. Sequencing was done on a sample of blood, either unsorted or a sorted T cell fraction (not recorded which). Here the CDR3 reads CSASGDNYGYTF. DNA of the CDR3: TGCAGTGCTAGTGGGGATAACTATGGCTACACCTTC.